This T cell receptor (beta chain) was captured in a study of graft-versus-host responses after intestinal transplantation. The protocol was immunoSEQ multiplex PCR, while the TCRdb copy is restricted to in-frame clones and leaves out a portion. Here the sample spans some 130,000 clones, 90% to 95% being singletons. Concerning this clone: Its specificity is unknown.

In germline, CDR1 is WNHNN, CDR2 SYGVQD (reference sequence). The J segment lost 11 bases and the V segment lost 2 bases, leaving 9 bases of the junction unmatched. The CDR3 consists of 16 residues. Sample: unstimulated CD8+ T cells sorted from spleen or lymph node cells, taken before intestinal transplant. The V call is TRBV10-1, the J call TRBJ2-3; TRBD2 aligns across 14 bases. The TCR comes from a human donor who received an intestinal transplant. The CDR3, as DNA: TGCGCCAGCAGTGAGCTCGGGACTAGCGGGAGAGGTTTGCAGTATTTT. Its protein product is CASSELGTSGRGLQYF.